This passage covers 7 T cell receptor beta chains from one sample sequenced in a study of shared clonotypes between healthy human individuals. Naivety among CD8 cells was defined by CD45RO negativity and positive CCR7 selection, thereby excluding terminally differentiated effector memory CD45RA+ cells. Sequenced by immunoSEQ multiplex PCR; TCRdb stores in-frame clones only, minus some. Of millions of clones in the sample, under 95% were seen once. The sample taken for sequencing was naive CD8+ T cells from PBMCs. The receptors come from a man aged 18 to 30 in good health. Some clones in this sample may be carry-over from other donors' samples.

The genes are TRBV6-1 and TRBJ2-7; the match to TRBD1 covers 7 bases. Per germline, CDR1 MNHNS and CDR2 SASEGT. The CDR3 length is 16 residues. The J segment lost 2 bases and the V segment lost 2 bases, leaving 9 bases of the junction unmatched. The CDR3 spells CASSELATGSAYEQYF. CDR3 in DNA: TGTGCCAGCAGTGAACTCGCGACAGGGTCGGCCTACGAGCAGTACTTC.

This clone is a singleton in its sample. J is TRBJ2-6 and V is TRBV10-3, with TRBD1 matching over 9 bases. From germline, CDR1 is ENHRY and CDR2 SYGVKD. V was pared by 3 bases and J by 3 bases, with 6 bases of the junction left unmatched. The CDR3 length is 17 residues. CDR3 in amino acids: CAISDVDRGGGANVLTF. In nucleotides, the CDR3 is TGTGCCATCAGTGACGTGGACAGGGGTGGTGGGGCCAACGTCCTGACTTTC.

Written as DNA, the CDR3 is TGTGCCAGCAGTGGGGGATGGGGCGGCAGCTCAGTCCGGCCCCAGCATTTT. Its protein product is CASSGGWGGSSVRPQHF. The chain has TRBV28 and TRBJ1-5; weak D call: TRBD1 (5 bases). The germline V gene has CDR1 MDHEN and CDR2 SYDVKM. V lost 5 bases and J lost 9, with 26 bases in between. The CDR3 has 17 residues.

This sequence joins TRBV28 and TRBJ2-1; 9 nucleotides match TRBD1. V gave up 7 bases and J gave up 6 bases; unmatched junction bases: 4. The CDR3 loop spans 13 amino acids. The germline V gene has CDR1 MDHEN and CDR2 SYDVKM. The chain's CDR3 is CASTPGQGNEQFF. DNA of the CDR3: TGTGCCAGCACCCCGGGACAGGGCAATGAGCAGTTCTTC.

The J gene is TRBJ2-2, the V gene TRBV5-6; D is unresolved. The V and J ends lost 3 bases and 2 bases respectively, with 8 bases between them. Germline-derived CDR1 and CDR2 are SGHDT and YYEEEE. CDR3 size: 14 residues. The CDR3 nucleotides read TGTGCCAGCAGCTACAGCGCTAACACCGGGGAGCTGTTTTTT. This codes for CASSYSANTGELFF.

This rearrangement joins TRBV2 to TRBJ2-1, with no clear D. The CDR3 is 14 residues long. V was clipped by 0 bases and J by 6 bases, with 9 bases between them. Germline CDR1 SNHLY, CDR2 FYNNEI. This chain's CDR3 is CASSEARPFNEQFF. The DNA for the CDR3 is TGTGCCAGCAGTGAAGCGAGACCCTTCAATGAGCAGTTCTTC.

This chain joins TRBV5-6 and TRBJ1-5, with 7 bases that match TRBD1. This CDR3 spans 14 amino acids. The germline CDR1 and CDR2 sequences are SGHDT and YYEEEE. With 2 bases clipped from V and 4 bases from J, the junction kept 3 bases outside the gene matches. The CDR3 sequence is CASSFRDSNQPQHF. DNA for the CDR3: TGTGCCAGCAGCTTCCGGGACAGTAATCAGCCCCAGCATTTT.